What follows are 22 T cell receptor beta chains derived from one specimen sequenced in a study of T cell clones after liver transplantation. Clones were sequenced by immunoSEQ multiplex PCR, and TCRdb holds only the in-frame ones, with some missing. Of about 75,000 clones listed, 84% are singletons. The sample was CD4+ T cells from blood, taken 48 to 50 months after liver transplant. The receptors come from a human patient who received a liver transplant. A share of the T cells may be of graft donor origin.

This rearrangement joins TRBV5-4 to TRBJ1-2, with a weak D call TRBD1 (6 bases). CDR3 length: 15 residues. Germline loops: CDR1 SGHNT, CDR2 YYREEE (reference sequence). V shed 3 bases and J shed 1 base, with 13 bases lying between them. CDR3 residues: CASSSQDRINYGYTF. CDR3 coding DNA: TGTGCCAGCAGCTCTCAGGACAGAATTAACTATGGCTACACCTTC.

The chain links TRBV7-6 to TRBJ2-5, with a weak D call TRBD2 (5 bases). Trimming cost V 11 bases and J 4 bases, with 17 bases left between them. CDR3 length: 13 amino acids. Germline assignment: CDR1 SGHVS and CDR2 FNYEAQ. CDR3 bases: TGTGCCGGGTCCCGGGGAGAGCGAGAGACCCAGTACTTC. Translation gives CAGSRGERETQYF. The full variable domain, rest sourced from reference TRBV7-6 and TRBJ2-5, is GAGVSQSPRYKVTKRGQDVALRCDPISGHVSLYWYRQALGQGPEFLTYFNYEAQQDKSGLPNDRFSAERPEGSISTLTIQRTEQRDSAMYRCAGSRGERETQYFGPGTRLLVL.

The chain employs TRBV4-3 and TRBJ2-3; maybe TRBD1 (5 bases). This CDR3 contains 13 residues. The germline V gene encodes CDR1 LGHNA and CDR2 YSLEER. V lost 0 bases to trimming and J lost 8 bases, with 9 bases between them. The CDR3 nucleotides read TGCGCCAGCAGCCAAGAGCGACAGTCTACGCAGTATTTT. This encodes CASSQERQSTQYF.

This sequence joins TRBV7-2 and TRBJ1-1; a possible D gene is TRBD1 (5 bases). The CDR3 consists of 15 residues. Germline V gives CDR1 SGHTA, CDR2 FQGNSA. Trimming removed 5 bases from V and 0 bases from J, with 13 bases in between. CDR3 residues: CASSVWGVLNTEAFF. The CDR3 region has the DNA TGTGCCAGCAGCGTTTGGGGGGTGCTGAACACTGAAGCTTTCTTT.

The chain is built from TRBV6-5 and TRBJ2-5; a weak D match, TRBD2 (5 bases). There are 13 residues in the CDR3. The germline V gene encodes CDR1 MNHEY and CDR2 SVGAGI. V gave up 7 bases and J gave up 4 bases, with 13 bases separating them. CDR3 nucleotide sequence: TGTGCCAGCAAACCAGCGGATAGAGAGACCCAGTACTTC. Protein product: CASKPADRETQYF.

This clone ranks as medium-sized. The chain carries TRBV2 and TRBJ1-2, with D perhaps TRBD1 (6 bases). The CDR3 runs 14 residues. Looked up from germline, CDR1 is SNHLY and CDR2 is FYNNEI. V lost 4 bases and J 3 bases, leaving 12 bases between the germline ends. The CDR3 sequence: CASSVTEGDYGYTF. CDR3 coding DNA: TGTGCCAGCAGTGTAACTGAGGGGGACTATGGCTACACCTTC.

This clone has just one count. The chain has TRBV18 and TRBJ1-1, with unresolved D. The CDR3 has 14 amino acids. CDR1 KGHSH and CDR2 LQKENI come from the germline V gene. The V gene lost 3 bases and the J gene lost 0 bases, with 8 bases spanning the gap. The CDR3 DNA reads TGTGCCAGCTCACCCCCGTCGGTGAACACTGAAGCTTTCTTT. Translating gives CASSPPSVNTEAFF.

This clone was counted a single time. The chain employs TRBV18 and TRBJ1-3; unclear D gene. V lost 6 bases to trimming and J lost 4 bases, with 7 bases between them. The CDR3 is made up of 12 amino acids. Germline CDR1 and CDR2: KGHSH and LQKENI. The CDR3 region is CASSRFGNTIYF. The CDR3, as DNA: TGTGCCAGCTCGCGTTTCGGAAACACCATATATTTT.

The chain combines TRBV7-9 with TRBJ2-5; D unresolved. There are 12 residues in the CDR3. From germline, CDR1 is SEHNR and CDR2 FQNEAQ (reference sequence). V lost 5 bases, J lost 4 bases, and 8 bases lay in between. CDR3 DNA: TGTGCCAGCAGCCCACTTGGAGAGACCCAGTACTTC. Translating gives CASSPLGETQYF.

This chain connects TRBV7-2 to TRBJ2-6, with D possibly TRBD2 on 5 matching bases. Germline V gene sequence: CDR1 SGHTA, CDR2 FQGNSA. The CDR3 runs to 17 residues. The V end lost 5 bases, the J end lost 2 bases, and 16 bases lay between the germline ends. The CDR3 bases are TGTGCCAGCAGCCCCCAAGGAGGAATCACTGGGGCCAACGTCCTGACTTTC. Translation gives CASSPQGGITGANVLTF.

This clone has only one observation. DNA for the CDR3: TGTGCCAGCACCGCCCTGGGGGCCGAGACCCAGTACTTC. It specifies CASTALGAETQYF. The chain combines TRBV6-5 with TRBJ2-5, with D possibly being TRBD1 (6 bases). The CDR3 is 13 residues long. Germline CDR1 and CDR2: MNHEY and SVGAGI. Trimming removed 7 bases from V and 5 bases from J, with 14 bases in between.

In regard to this clone: Other nucleotide sequences from this sample produce the same CDR3. The rearrangement joins TRBV18 to TRBJ2-2, with a weak D call TRBD1 (6 bases). Germline-derived CDR1 and CDR2 are KGHSH and LQKENI. V was trimmed by 6 bases and J by 1 base, leaving 9 bases between them. CDR3 length: 14 amino acids. CDR3 coding DNA: TGTGCCAGCTCCCCGGGACAGAACACCGGGGAGCTGTTTTTT. Its protein product is CASSPGQNTGELFF.

This clone appeared once. This chain links TRBV18 with TRBJ2-5, with 7 bases lining up with TRBD1. CDR3 length: 14 residues. V gave up 4 bases and J gave up 1 base; unmatched junction bases: 3. Looked up from germline, CDR1 is KGHSH and CDR2 is LQKENI. The CDR3 region has the DNA TGTGCCAGCTCACGAAGGGACAGCCAAGAGACCCAGTACTTC. Translated: CASSRRDSQETQYF.

This clone appeared a single time. V usage is TRBV9 and J usage is TRBJ2-1; 10 bases line up with TRBD1. The CDR3 has 16 amino acids. The germline V gene has CDR1 SGDLS and CDR2 YYNGEE. V shed 3 bases and J 9 bases; nucleotides not matched to a gene: 12. The CDR3 DNA sequence: TGTGCCAGCAGCGGCACGGGACAGGGGAGGATTGGTGAGCAGTTCTTC. It yields the protein CASSGTGQGRIGEQFF.

V gene TRBV28 combines with J gene TRBJ2-7; no definite D call. The CDR3 contains 12 residues. Germline V gene lookup returns CDR1 MDHEN and CDR2 SYDVKM. Trimming shortened V by 6 bases and J by 4 bases, and 10 bases separated the two germline ends. CDR3 protein: CASRRQLYEQYF. In DNA form, the CDR3 reads TGTGCCAGCAGACGCCAGCTGTACGAGCAGTACTTC.

The chain uses TRBV30 and TRBJ1-1; D is uncertain. In germline, CDR1 is GTSNPN, CDR2 SVGIG (reference sequence). The CDR3 is 13 residues long. V was shortened by 3 bases and J by 3 bases, with 11 bases between the two germline ends. The CDR3 DNA sequence: TGTGCCTGGAGAGATGTCGCCGACACTGAAGCTTTCTTT. It specifies CAWRDVADTEAFF. Full variable domain (missing parts from reference TRBV30 and TRBJ1-1): SQTIHQWPATLVQPVGSPLSLECTVEGTSNPNLYWYRQAAGRGLQLLFYSVGIGQISSEVPQNLSASRPQDRQFILSSKKLLLSDSGFYLCAWRDVADTEAFFGQGTRLTVV.

This chain uses TRBV7-2 with TRBJ2-2; the match to TRBD2 covers 10 bases. This CDR3 contains 15 residues. With V trimmed by 5 bases and J by 7 bases, 7 bases remained unmatched. CDR1 and CDR2 from the germline V gene are SGHTA and FQGNSA. DNA of the CDR3: TGTGCCAGCAGCCTCTGGGCTAGCGGGAGCGGGGAGCTGTTTTTT. The encoded protein is CASSLWASGSGELFF.

The J gene is TRBJ2-5, the V gene TRBV4-1, with 10 bases that match TRBD2. CDR1 MGHRA and CDR2 YSYEKL come from the germline V gene. The junction had 6 bases not matched to a gene; V was cut back by 0 bases and J by 2 bases. The CDR3 loop spans 17 amino acids. In DNA form, the CDR3 reads TGCGCCAGCAGCCAAGAATATGGTAGCGGGGGGCAAGAGACCCAGTACTTC. Encoded protein: CASSQEYGSGGQETQYF.

The genes are TRBV5-1 and TRBJ2-1; 7 bases are shared with TRBD1. The trim removed 4 bases at V and 10 bases at J, leaving 5 bases unmatched. This CDR3 region has 12 residues. Germline V gene sequence: CDR1 SGHRS, CDR2 YFSETQ. The CDR3 DNA sequence: TGCGCCAGCAGCGTACAACAGGGGGAGCAGTTCTTC. This sequence encodes CASSVQQGEQFF.

As DNA, the CDR3 is TGCGCCAGCAGCTTATCGGGGGCGGTCAGTAATGAAAAACTGTTTTTT. Translation gives CASSLSGAVSNEKLFF. The genes are TRBV5-1 and TRBJ1-4; maybe TRBD1 (6 bases). This CDR3 region has 16 residues. The germline V gene has CDR1 SGHRS and CDR2 YFSETQ. The germline V and J ends were trimmed by 2 bases and 4 bases, with 15 bases remaining between them.

The chain combines TRBV12-5 with TRBJ2-1; 7 bases line up with TRBD1. Losses at the gene ends were 5 bases for V and 8 bases for J; bases not matched to a gene: 6. The CDR3 consists of 13 residues. Per the germline V gene, CDR1 is LGHNT and CDR2 is FRNRAP. CDR3 DNA sequence: TGTGCTAGTGGTCTCCAGGGGGTATATGAGCAGTTCTTC. Its protein product is CASGLQGVYEQFF.

This chain uses TRBV6-5 with TRBJ2-5, with D unclear. The CDR3 spans 14 residues. Germline V gene lookup returns CDR1 MNHEY and CDR2 SVGAGI. V lost 2 bases, J lost 3 bases, and 10 bases lay in between. The CDR3 here is CASSYTPSKETQYF. The CDR3 DNA is TGTGCCAGCAGTTACACCCCCTCAAAAGAGACCCAGTACTTC.